This TCR beta chain was observed in a study of cytomegalovirus exposure and HLA in healthy donors. Overall study findings and caveats: The majority of TCR sequences were rare, yet some public TCRs appeared in many donors.

The primer mix had 60 Vbeta and 13 Jbeta primers. Assay used: immunoSEQ multiplex PCR; TCRdb lists only in-frame clones, some missing. The table includes under 200,000 clones, approximately 81% detected once. Germline V gene data show CDR1 as MNHNS and CDR2 as SASEGT. The CDR3 extends over 14 amino acids. Deletions cut 6 bases from V and 0 bases from J, with 10 bases between. In the case of this clone: Its matching antigen is unknown.

This TCR came from a woman aged 18-30 years in good health and CMV-seropositive. The chain employs TRBV6-1 and TRBJ2-3; D gene unclear. Material for sequencing was PBMCs. The CDR3 coding sequence is TGTGCCAGCAGGCAGGCCCATAGCACAGATACGCAGTATTTT. Its translation: CASRQAHSTDTQYF.